Following are 4 T cell receptor beta chains from one sample sequenced in a study of CD8+ T cells in alopecia areata. Treatment defined: oral pan-JAK inhibitor, 5-10 mg twice daily. RNA was isolated and reverse transcribed to cDNA, the sequencing template. Sequenced by immunoSEQ multiplex PCR; TCRdb stores in-frame clones only, minus some. Here the sample spans fewer than 250,000 clones, 35% to 40% being singletons. The sequenced sample was CD4+ T cells sorted from blood, obtained at approximately week 31, from a patient treated with tofacitinib. These receptors all stem from a human donor with alopecia areata.

This clone was counted ten times or more. The genes are TRBV29-1 and TRBJ2-3, with TRBD2 as a possible D gene (6 bases). From germline, CDR1 is SQVTM and CDR2 ANQGSEA. Trimming took 6 bases from V and 4 from J, leaving 14 bases between them. The CDR3 spans 13 residues. The CDR3 DNA follows: TGCAGCGTCCCTATCGGGAGCGCAGATACGCAGTATTTT. It translates to CSVPIGSADTQYF.

The V gene is TRBV6-5, the J gene TRBJ2-1, with D possibly being TRBD2 (6 bases). Germline CDR1 MNHEY, CDR2 SVGAGI. This CDR3 comprises 12 residues. V was pared by 0 bases and J by 12 bases, with 9 bases between. DNA for the CDR3: TGTGCCAGCAGTTACTCGGAGGGACTGCAGTTCTTC. Translated, it gives CASSYSEGLQFF.

The rearrangement links TRBV30 to TRBJ2-3; tentative D call: TRBD1 (5 bases). This CDR3 has 11 residues. Germline CDR1 and CDR2: GTSNPN and SVGIG (reference sequence). V lost 0 bases, J lost 15 bases, and 13 bases lay in between. Here the CDR3 DNA reads TGTGCCTGGAGTGTTAGCAGGGTCCCTTATTTT. Protein product: CAWSVSRVPYF.

The chain has TRBV30 and TRBJ1-1; D is possibly TRBD1 (5 bases). Deletions cut 3 bases from V and 3 bases from J, with 14 bases between. There are 14 residues in the CDR3. Germline V lookup: CDR1 GTSNPN, CDR2 SVGIG (reference sequence). The CDR3: CAWRFPEGYTEAFF. CDR3 sequence (DNA): TGTGCCTGGAGATTCCCAGAGGGGTACACTGAAGCTTTCTTT.